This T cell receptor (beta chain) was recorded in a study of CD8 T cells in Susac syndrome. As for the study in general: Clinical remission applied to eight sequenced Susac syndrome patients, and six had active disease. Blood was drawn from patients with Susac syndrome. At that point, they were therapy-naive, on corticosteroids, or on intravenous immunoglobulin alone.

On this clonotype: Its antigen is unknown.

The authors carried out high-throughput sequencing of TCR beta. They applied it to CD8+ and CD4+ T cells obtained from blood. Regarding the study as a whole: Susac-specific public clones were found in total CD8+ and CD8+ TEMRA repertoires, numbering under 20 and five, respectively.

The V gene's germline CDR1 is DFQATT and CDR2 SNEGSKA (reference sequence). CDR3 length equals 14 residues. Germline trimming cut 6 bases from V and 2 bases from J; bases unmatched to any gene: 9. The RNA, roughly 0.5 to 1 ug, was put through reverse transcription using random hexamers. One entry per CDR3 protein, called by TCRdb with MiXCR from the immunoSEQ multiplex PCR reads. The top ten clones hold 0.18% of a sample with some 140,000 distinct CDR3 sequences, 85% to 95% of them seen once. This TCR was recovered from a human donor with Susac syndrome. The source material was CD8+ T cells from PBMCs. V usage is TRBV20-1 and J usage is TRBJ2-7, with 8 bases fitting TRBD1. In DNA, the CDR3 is TGCAGTGCATTATTCGACAGGGGCCCCTACGAGCAGTACTTC. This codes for CSALFDRGPYEQYF.